This TCR beta chain stems from a study of cytomegalovirus exposure and HLA in healthy donors. General observations from the study: The availability of immune exposure information extended only to CMV serostatus.

Both 60 Vbeta primers and 13 Jbeta primers went into the PCR. The data were produced by immunoSEQ multiplex PCR, yet TCRdb's version contains in-frame clones alone and is incomplete. The data contain 150,000 to 200,000 clones, 75% of them singletons. The count of this clone is one. Its specificity is unknown. Germline V gives CDR1 SGHRS, CDR2 YFSETQ. The trim removed 4 bases at V and 8 bases at J, leaving 7 bases unmatched. The CDR3 spans 14 residues. Sequenced input: PBMCs. V is TRBV5-1 and J is TRBJ2-1, with 9 bases lining up with TRBD1. The TCR originated in a woman in her fifties or sixties in good health and CMV-seropositive. CDR3 in DNA: TGCGCCAGCAGCGAACGACAGGGGGTCGATGAGCAGTTCTTC. As protein: CASSERQGVDEQFF.